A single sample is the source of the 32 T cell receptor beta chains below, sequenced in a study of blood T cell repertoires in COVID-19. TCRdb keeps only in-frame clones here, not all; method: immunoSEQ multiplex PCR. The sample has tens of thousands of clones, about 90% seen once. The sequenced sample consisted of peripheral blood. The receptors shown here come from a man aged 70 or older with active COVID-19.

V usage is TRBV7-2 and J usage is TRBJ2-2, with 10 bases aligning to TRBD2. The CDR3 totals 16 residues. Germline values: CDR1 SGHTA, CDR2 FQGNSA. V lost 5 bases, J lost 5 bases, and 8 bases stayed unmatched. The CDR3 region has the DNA TGTGCCAGCAGCCTCTCTAGCGGGAGTGCAACCGGGGAGCTGTTTTTT. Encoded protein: CASSLSSGSATGELFF.

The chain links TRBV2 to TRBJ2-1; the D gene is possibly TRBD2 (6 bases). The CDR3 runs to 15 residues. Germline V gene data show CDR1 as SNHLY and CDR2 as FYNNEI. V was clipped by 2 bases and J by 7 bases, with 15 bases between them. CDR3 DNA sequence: TGTGCCAGCAGTGAACTGGGGGGAGTGGGAAATGAGCAGTTCTTC. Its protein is CASSELGGVGNEQFF.

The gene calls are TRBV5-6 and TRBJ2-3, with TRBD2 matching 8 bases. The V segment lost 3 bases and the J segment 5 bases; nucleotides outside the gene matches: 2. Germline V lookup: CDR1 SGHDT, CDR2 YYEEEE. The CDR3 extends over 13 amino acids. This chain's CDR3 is CASSSRGGDTQYF. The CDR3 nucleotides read TGTGCCAGCAGCTCACGGGGGGGAGATACGCAGTATTTT.

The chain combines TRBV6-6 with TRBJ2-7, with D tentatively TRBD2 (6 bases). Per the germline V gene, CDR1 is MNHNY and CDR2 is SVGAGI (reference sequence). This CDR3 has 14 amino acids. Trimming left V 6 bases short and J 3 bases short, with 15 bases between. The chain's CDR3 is CASSPLRENYEQYF. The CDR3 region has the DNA TGTGCCAGCAGCCCCCTCCGGGAGAACTACGAGCAGTACTTC.

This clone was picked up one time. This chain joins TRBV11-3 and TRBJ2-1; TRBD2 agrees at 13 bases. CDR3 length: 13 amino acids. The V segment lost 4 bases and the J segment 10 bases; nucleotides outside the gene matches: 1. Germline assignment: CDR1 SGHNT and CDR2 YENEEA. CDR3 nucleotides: TGTGCCAGCAGCTCGGGACTAGCGGGAGAGCAGTTCTTC. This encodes CASSSGLAGEQFF.

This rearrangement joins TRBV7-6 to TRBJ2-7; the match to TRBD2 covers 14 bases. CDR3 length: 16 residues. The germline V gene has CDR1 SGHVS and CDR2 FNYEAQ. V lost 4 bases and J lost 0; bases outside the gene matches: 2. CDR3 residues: CASSSGLAGGSYEQYF. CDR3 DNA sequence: TGTGCCAGCAGCTCCGGACTAGCGGGAGGCTCCTACGAGCAGTACTTC.

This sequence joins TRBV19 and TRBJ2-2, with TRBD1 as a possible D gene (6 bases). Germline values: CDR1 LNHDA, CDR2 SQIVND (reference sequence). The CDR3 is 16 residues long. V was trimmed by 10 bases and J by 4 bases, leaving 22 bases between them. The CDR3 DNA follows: TGTGCCACCCGAGAGTACGCTTTGACAGGCACCGGGGAGCTGTTTTTT. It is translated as CATREYALTGTGELFF.

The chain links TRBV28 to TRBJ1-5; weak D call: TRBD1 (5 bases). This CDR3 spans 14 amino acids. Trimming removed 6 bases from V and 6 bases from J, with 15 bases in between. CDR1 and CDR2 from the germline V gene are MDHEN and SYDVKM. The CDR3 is CASSPPGVPQPQHF. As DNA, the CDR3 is TGTGCCAGCAGCCCTCCGGGGGTGCCTCAGCCCCAGCATTTT.

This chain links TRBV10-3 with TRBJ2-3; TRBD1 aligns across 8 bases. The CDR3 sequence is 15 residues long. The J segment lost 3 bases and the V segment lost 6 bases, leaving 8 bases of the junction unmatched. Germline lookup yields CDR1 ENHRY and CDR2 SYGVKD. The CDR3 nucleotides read TGTGCCATCAGGAGGGGGGACAGGACAACAGATACGCAGTATTTT. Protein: CAIRRGDRTTDTQYF.

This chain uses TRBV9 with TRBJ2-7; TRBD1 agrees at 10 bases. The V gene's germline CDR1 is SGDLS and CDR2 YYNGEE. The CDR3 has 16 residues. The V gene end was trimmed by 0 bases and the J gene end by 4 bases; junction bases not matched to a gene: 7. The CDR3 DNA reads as TGTGCCAGCAGCGTAGGGCCGGGGGACAGGGGTTACGAGCAGTACTTC. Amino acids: CASSVGPGDRGYEQYF.

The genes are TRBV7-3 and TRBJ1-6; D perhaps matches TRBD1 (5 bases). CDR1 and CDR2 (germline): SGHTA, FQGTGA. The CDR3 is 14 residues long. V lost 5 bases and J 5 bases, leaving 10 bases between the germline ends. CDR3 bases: TGTGCCAGCAGCCGACAGCCCAATAATTCACCCCTCCACTTT. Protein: CASSRQPNNSPLHF.

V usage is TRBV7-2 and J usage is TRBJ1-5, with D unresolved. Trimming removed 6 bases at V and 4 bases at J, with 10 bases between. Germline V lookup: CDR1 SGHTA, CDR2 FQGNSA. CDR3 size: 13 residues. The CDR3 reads CASRTRLNQPQHF. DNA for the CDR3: TGTGCCAGCAGGACTAGACTTAATCAGCCCCAGCATTTT.

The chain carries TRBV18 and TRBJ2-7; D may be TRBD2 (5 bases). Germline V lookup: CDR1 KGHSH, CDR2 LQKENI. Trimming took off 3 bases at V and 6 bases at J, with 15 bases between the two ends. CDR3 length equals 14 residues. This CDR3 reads CASSPPQPSSEQYF. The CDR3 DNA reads TGTGCCAGCTCACCCCCACAGCCTAGCAGCGAGCAGTACTTC. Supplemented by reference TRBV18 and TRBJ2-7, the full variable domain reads NAGVMQNPRHLVRRRGQEARLRCSPMKGHSHVYWYRQLPEEGLKFMVYLQKENIIDESGMPKERFSAEFPKEGPSILRIQQVVRGDSAAYFCASSPPQPSSEQYFGPGTRLTVT.

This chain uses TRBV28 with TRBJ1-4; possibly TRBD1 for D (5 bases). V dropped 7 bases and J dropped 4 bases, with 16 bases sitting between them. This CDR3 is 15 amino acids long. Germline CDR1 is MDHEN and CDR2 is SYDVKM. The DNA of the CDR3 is TGTGCCAGCAAGTTTAGTGGGGGGATTAATGAAAAACTGTTTTTT. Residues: CASKFSGGINEKLFF.

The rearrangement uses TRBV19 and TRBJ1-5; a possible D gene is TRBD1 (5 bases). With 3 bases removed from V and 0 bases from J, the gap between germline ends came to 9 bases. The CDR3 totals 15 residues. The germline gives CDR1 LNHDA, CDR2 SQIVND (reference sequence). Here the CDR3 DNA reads TGTGCCAGTAGTATGGGGCAGGGTAGCAATCAGCCCCAGCATTTT. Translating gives CASSMGQGSNQPQHF.

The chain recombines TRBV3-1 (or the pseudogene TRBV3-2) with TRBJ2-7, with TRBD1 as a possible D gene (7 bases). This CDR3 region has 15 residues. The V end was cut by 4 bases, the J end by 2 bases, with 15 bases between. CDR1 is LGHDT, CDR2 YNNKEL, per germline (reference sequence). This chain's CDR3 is CASSPWRDSAYEQYF. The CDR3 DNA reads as TGTGCCAGCAGCCCTTGGAGGGACAGCGCCTACGAGCAGTACTTC.

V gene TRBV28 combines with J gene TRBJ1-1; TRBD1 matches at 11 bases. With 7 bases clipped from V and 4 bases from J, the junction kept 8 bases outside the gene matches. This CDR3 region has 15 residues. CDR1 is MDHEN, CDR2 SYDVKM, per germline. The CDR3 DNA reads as TGTGCCAGCAATGGACAGGGGGCGGGAGCCACTGAAGCTTTCTTT. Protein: CASNGQGAGATEAFF. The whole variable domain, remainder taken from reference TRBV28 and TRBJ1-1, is DVKVTQSSRYLVKRTGEKVFLECVQDMDHENMFWYRQDPGLGLRLIYFSYDVKMKEKGDIPEGYSVSREKKERFSLILESASTNQTSMYLCASNGQGAGATEAFFGQGTRLTVV.

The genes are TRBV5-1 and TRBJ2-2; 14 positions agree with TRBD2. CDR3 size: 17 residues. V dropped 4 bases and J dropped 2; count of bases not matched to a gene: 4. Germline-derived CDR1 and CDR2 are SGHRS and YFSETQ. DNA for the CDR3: TGCGCCAGCAGCAGGGGACTAGCGGGAGCTAACACCGGGGAGCTGTTTTTT. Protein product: CASSRGLAGANTGELFF.

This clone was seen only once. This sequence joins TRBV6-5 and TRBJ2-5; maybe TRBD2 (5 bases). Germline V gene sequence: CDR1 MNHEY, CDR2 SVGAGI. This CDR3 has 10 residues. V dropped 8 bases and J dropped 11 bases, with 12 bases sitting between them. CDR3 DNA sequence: TGTGCCAGCTTCGACTACAAGCAGTACTTC. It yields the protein CASFDYKQYF.

The CDR3 DNA reads as TGCAGCGCAACCTCGGGGGGGAGCACAGATACGCAGTATTTT. The encoded protein is CSATSGGSTDTQYF. This chain connects TRBV29-1 to TRBJ2-3; 8 positions agree with TRBD2. The V gene's germline CDR1 is SQVTM and CDR2 ANQGSEA. The trim removed 7 bases at V and 0 bases at J, leaving 6 bases unmatched. This CDR3 is 14 amino acids long.

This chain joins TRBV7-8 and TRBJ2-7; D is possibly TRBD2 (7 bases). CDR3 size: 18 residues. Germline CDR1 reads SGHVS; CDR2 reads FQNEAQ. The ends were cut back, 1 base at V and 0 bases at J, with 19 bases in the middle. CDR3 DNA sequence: TGTGCCAGCAGCTTAGAGGGGGGGGGCGGACCCTACTCCTACGAGCAGTACTTC. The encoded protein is CASSLEGGGGPYSYEQYF.

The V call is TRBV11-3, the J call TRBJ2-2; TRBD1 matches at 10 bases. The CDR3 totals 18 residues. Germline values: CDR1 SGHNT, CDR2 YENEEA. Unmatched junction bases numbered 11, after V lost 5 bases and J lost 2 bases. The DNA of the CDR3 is TGTGCCAGCAGCCTCACTAGATGGGACAGGGGAAACACCGGGGAGCTGTTTTTT. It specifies CASSLTRWDRGNTGELFF.

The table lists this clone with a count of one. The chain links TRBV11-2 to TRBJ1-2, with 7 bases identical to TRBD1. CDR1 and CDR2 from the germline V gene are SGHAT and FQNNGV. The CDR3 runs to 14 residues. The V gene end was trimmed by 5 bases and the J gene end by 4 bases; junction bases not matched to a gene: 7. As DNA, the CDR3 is TGTGCCAGCAGCCCGGCCGGGACAGTCTATGGCTACACCTTC. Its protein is CASSPAGTVYGYTF.

CDR3 coding DNA: TGTGCCAGCAGCCCGGGACAGGGGAATGGTAACCAGTACTTC. It codes for CASSPGQGNGNQYF. The rearrangement uses TRBV28 and TRBJ2-5; 10 bases fit TRBD1. J lost 10 bases, V lost 6 bases, and 11 bases had no gene match. The CDR3 has 14 amino acids. Per the germline V gene, CDR1 is MDHEN and CDR2 is SYDVKM.

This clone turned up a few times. The CDR3 here is CASSPNLQGSGNTIYF. The CDR3 nucleotides read TGTGCCAGCAGCCCAAACCTCCAGGGATCTGGAAACACCATATATTTT. The chain has TRBV7-3 and TRBJ1-3, with a tentative D call TRBD1 (5 bases). Trimming removed 5 bases at V and 1 base at J, with 15 bases between. This CDR3 spans 16 amino acids. In germline, CDR1 is SGHTA, CDR2 FQGTGA.

CDR3 loop: CASSRNRVNRGLNTGELFF. In DNA, the CDR3 is TGCGCCAGCAGCCGAAACCGGGTGAACAGGGGGCTGAACACCGGGGAGCTGTTTTTT. The chain has TRBV4-1 and TRBJ2-2; 9 bases fit TRBD1. Germline CDR1 MGHRA, CDR2 YSYEKL. V shed 4 bases and J 1 base; nucleotides not matched to a gene: 13. The length of the CDR3 is 19 residues.

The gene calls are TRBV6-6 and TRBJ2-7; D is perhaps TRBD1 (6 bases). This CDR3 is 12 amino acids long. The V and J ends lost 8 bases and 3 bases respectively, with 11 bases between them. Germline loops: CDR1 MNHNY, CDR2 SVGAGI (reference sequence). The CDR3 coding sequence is TGTGCCAGCTCAGGACAGAACTACGAGCAGTACTTC. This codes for CASSGQNYEQYF.

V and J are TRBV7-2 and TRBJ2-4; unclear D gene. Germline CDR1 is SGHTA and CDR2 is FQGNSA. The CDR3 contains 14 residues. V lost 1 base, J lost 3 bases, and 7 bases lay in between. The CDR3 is CASSLVHSKNIQYF. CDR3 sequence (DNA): TGTGCCAGCAGCTTAGTTCACAGCAAAAACATTCAGTACTTC. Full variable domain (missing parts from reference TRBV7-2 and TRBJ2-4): GAGVSQSPSNKVTEKGKDVELRCDPISGHTALYWYRQSLGQGLEFLIYFQGNSAPDKSGLPSDRFSAERTGGSVSTLTIQRTQQEDSAVYLCASSLVHSKNIQYFGAGTRLSVL.

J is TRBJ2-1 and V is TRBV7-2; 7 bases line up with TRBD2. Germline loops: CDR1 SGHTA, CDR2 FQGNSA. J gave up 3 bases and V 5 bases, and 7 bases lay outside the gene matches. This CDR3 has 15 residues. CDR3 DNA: TGTGCCAGCAGCCATAGCGGCGGGGGCTACAATGAGCAGTTCTTC. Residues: CASSHSGGGYNEQFF.

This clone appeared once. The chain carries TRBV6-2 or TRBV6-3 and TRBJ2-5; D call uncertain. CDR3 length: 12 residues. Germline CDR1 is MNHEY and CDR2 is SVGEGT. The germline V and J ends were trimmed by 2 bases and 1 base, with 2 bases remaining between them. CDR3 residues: CASSYLQETQYF. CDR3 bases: TGTGCCAGCAGTTACCTCCAAGAGACCCAGTACTTC.

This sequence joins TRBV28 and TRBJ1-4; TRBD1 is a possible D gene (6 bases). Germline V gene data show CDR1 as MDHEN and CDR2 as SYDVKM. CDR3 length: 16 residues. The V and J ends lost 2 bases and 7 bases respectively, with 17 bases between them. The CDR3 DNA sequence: TGTGCCAGCAGTTTAATCGGCTCAGGGGAAGGTGAAAAACTGTTTTTT. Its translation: CASSLIGSGEGEKLFF.

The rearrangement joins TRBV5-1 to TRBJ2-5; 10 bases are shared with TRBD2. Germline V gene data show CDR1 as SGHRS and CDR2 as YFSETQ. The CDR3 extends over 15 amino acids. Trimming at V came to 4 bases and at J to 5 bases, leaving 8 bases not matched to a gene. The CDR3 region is CASSPKRGGRETQYF. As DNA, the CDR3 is TGCGCCAGCAGCCCCAAGCGGGGGGGCCGGGAGACCCAGTACTTC.